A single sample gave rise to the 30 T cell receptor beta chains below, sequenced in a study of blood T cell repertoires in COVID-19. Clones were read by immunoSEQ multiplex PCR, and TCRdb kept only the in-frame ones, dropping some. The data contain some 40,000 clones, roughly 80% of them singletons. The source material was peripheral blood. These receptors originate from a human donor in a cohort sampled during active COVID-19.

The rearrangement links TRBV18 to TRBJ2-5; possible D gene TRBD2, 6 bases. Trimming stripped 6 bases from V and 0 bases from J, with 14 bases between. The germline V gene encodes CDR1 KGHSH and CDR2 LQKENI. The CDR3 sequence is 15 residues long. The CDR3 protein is CASSPNRDYQETQYF. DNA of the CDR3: TGTGCCAGCTCGCCTAACCGGGACTACCAAGAGACCCAGTACTTC.

The CDR3 DNA is TGCGCCAGCAGCTATCTCCCGGGACAGAACACCGGGGAGCTGTTTTTT. Protein: CASSYLPGQNTGELFF. This chain connects TRBV5-1 to TRBJ2-2, with TRBD1 as a possible D gene (6 bases). The CDR3 sequence is 16 residues long. Germline CDR1 and CDR2: SGHRS and YFSETQ. Trimming removed 3 bases at V and 1 base at J, with 13 bases between.

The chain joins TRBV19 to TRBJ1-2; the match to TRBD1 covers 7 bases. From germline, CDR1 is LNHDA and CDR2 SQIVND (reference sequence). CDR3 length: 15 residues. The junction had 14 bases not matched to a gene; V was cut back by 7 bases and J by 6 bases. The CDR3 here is CASKEVQGGRHGYTF. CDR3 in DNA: TGTGCCAGTAAGGAAGTGCAAGGGGGCCGTCATGGCTACACCTTC.

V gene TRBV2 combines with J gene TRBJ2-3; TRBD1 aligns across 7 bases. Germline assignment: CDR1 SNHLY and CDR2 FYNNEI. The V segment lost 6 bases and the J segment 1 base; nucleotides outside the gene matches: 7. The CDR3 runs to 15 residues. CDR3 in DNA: TGTGCCAGCAGACAACGACAGGGCCGCACAGATACGCAGTATTTT. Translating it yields CASRQRQGRTDTQYF.

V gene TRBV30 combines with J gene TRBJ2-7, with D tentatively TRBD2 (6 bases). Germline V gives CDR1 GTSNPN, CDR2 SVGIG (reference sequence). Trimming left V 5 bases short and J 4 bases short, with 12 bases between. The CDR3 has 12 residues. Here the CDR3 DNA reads TGTGCCTGGGCAGGAGGGTCGTACGAGCAGTACTTC. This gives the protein CAWAGGSYEQYF.

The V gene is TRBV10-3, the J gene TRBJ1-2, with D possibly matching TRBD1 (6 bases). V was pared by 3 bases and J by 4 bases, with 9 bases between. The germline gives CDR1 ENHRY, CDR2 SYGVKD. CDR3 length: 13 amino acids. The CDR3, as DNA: TGTGCCATCAGTGATCCAGGGGTCTATGGCTACACCTTC. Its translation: CAISDPGVYGYTF.

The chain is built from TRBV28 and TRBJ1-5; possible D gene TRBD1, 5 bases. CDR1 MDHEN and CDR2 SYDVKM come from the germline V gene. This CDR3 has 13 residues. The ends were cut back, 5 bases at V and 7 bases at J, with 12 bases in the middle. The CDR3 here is CASSTRGVQPQHF. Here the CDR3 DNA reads TGTGCCAGCAGTACTCGGGGGGTACAGCCCCAGCATTTT.

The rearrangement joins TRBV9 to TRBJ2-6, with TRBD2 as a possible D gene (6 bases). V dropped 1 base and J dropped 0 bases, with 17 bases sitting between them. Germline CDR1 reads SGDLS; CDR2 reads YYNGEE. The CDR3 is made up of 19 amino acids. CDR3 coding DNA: TGTGCCAGCAGCGTAACTGGAGGGCAGGGAAGCTCTGGGGCCAACGTCCTGACTTTC. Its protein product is CASSVTGGQGSSGANVLTF.

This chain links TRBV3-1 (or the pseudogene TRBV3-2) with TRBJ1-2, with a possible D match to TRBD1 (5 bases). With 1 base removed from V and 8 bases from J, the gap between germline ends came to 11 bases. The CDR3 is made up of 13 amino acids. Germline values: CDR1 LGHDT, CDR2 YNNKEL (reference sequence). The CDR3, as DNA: TGTGCCAGCAGCCAAGGACGGGAGGGGGGCTACACCTTC. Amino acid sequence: CASSQGREGGYTF.

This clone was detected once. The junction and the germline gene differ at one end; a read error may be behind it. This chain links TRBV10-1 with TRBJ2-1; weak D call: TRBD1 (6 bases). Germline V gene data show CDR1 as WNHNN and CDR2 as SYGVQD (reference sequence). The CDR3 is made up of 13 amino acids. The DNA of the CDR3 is TGCGCCACCAGTTCCGGACAGAACAATGAGCAGTTCTTC. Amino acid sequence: CATSSGQNNEQFF.

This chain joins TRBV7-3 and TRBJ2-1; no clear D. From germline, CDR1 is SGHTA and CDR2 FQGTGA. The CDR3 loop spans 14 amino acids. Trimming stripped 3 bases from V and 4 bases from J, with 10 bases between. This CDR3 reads CASSFETAYNEQFF. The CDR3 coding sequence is TGTGCCAGCAGCTTCGAGACTGCGTACAATGAGCAGTTCTTC. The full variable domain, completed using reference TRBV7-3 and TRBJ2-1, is GAGVSQTPSNKVTEKGKYVELRCDPISGHTALYWYRQSLGQGPEFLIYFQGTGAADDSGLPNDRFFAVRPEGSVSTLKIQRTERGDSAVYLCASSFETAYNEQFFGPGTRLTVL.

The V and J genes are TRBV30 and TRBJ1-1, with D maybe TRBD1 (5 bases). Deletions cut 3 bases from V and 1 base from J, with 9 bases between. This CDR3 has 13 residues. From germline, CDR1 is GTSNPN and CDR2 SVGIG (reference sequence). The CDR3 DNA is TGTGCCTGGAGGACAGAACAGAACACTGAAGCTTTCTTT. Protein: CAWRTEQNTEAFF.

CDR3 protein: CASSLDNAGGTQYF. The CDR3 DNA is TGTGCCAGCAGCTTAGACAACGCCGGGGGGACCCAGTACTTC. V usage is TRBV11-2 and J usage is TRBJ2-5, with a tentative D call TRBD2 (6 bases). The germline CDR1 and CDR2 sequences are SGHAT and FQNNGV. The CDR3 spans 14 residues. V shed 0 bases and J shed 7 bases, with 12 bases lying between them.

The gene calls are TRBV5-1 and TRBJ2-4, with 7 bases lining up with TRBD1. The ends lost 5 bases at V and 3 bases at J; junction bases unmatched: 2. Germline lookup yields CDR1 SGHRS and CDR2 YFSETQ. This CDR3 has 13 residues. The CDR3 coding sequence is TGCGCCAGCAGGGGGGACAGCAAAAACATTCAGTACTTC. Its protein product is CASRGDSKNIQYF.

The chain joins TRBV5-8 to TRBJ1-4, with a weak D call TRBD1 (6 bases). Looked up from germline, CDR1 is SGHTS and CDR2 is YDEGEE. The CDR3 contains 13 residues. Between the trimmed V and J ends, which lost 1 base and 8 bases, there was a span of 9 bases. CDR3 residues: CASSLTGPEKLFF. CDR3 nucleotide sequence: TGTGCCAGCAGCTTGACAGGGCCGGAAAAACTGTTTTTT.

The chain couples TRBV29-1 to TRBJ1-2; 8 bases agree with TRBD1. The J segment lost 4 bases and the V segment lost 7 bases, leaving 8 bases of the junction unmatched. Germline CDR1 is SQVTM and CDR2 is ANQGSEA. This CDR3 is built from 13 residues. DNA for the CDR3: TGCAGCGCTCGGACAGGGCCCAGCTATGGCTACACCTTC. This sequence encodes CSARTGPSYGYTF.

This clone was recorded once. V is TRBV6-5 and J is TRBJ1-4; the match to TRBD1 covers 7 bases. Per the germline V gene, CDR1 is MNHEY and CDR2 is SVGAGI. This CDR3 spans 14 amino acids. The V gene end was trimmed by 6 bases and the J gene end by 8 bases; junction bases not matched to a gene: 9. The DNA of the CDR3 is TGTGCCAGCAGACGACAGGGAAGGGAGGAAAAACTGTTTTTT. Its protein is CASRRQGREEKLFF.

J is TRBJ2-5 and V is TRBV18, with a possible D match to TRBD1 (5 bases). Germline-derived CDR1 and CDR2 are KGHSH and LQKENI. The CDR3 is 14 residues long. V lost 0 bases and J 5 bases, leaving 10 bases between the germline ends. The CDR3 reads CASSPPGPWETQYF. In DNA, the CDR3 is TGTGCCAGCTCACCACCGGGGCCTTGGGAGACCCAGTACTTC.

The CDR3 sequence: CAWSVTAGNTIYF. CDR3 DNA: TGTGCCTGGAGTGTAACAGCTGGAAACACCATATATTTT. V and J are TRBV30 and TRBJ1-3; unclear D gene. The V gene lost 0 bases and the J gene lost 2 bases, with 5 bases spanning the gap. CDR1 and CDR2 (germline): GTSNPN, SVGIG (reference sequence). The CDR3 is 13 amino acids.

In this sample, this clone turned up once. CDR3 sequence: CASSLAIVYEQYF. The CDR3 DNA sequence: TGTGCCAGCAGCTTAGCGATAGTTTACGAGCAGTACTTC. The rearrangement links TRBV7-8 to TRBJ2-7; unclear D gene. In germline, CDR1 is SGHVS, CDR2 FQNEAQ. V was clipped by 0 bases and J by 4 bases, with 7 bases between them. The CDR3 spans 13 residues.

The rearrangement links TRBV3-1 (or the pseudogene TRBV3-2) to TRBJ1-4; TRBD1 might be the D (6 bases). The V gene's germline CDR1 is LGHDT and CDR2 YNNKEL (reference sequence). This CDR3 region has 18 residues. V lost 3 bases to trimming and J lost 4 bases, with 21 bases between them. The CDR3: CASSHPPGHPHFNEKLFF. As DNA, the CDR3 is TGTGCCAGCAGCCACCCCCCGGGACACCCGCATTTTAATGAAAAACTGTTTTTT.

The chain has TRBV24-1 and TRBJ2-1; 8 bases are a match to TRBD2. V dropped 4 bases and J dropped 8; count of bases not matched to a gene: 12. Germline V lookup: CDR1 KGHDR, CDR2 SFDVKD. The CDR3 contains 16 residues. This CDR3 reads CATSDRSGSAEDEQFF. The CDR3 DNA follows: TGTGCCACCAGTGACCGGAGCGGGAGTGCTGAGGATGAGCAGTTCTTC.

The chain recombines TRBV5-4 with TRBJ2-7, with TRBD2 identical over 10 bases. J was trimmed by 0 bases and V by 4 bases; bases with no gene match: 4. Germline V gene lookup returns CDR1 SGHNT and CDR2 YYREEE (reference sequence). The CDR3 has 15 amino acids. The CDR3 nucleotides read TGTGCCAGCAGCGAGAGGACTAGCGGCTCCTACGAGCAGTACTTC. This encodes CASSERTSGSYEQYF.

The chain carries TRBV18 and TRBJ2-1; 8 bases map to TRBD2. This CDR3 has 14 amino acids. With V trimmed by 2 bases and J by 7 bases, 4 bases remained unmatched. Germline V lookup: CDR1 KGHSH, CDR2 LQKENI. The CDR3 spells CASSPGGGLNEQFF. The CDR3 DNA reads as TGTGCCAGCTCACCAGGCGGGGGGCTAAATGAGCAGTTCTTC.

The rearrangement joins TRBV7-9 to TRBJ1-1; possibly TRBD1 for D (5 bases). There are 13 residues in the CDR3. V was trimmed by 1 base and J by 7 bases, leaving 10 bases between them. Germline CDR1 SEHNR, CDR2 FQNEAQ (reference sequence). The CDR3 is CASSLGHDSEAFF. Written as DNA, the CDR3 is TGTGCCAGCAGCTTAGGACATGACAGTGAAGCTTTCTTT. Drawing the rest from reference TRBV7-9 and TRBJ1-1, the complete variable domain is DTGVSQNPRHKITKRGQNVTFRCDPISEHNRLYWYRQTLGQGPEFLTYFQNEAQLEKSRLLSDRFSAERPKGSFSTLEIQRTEQGDSAMYLCASSLGHDSEAFFGQGTRLTVV.

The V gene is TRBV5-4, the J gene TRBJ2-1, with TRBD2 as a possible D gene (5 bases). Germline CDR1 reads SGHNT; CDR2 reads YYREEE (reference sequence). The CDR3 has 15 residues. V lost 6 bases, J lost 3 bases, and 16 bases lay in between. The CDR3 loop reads CASTTDPGSYNEQFF. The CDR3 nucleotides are TGTGCCAGCACTACCGACCCGGGAAGCTACAATGAGCAGTTCTTC. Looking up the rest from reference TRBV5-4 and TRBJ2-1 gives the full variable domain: ETGVTQSPTHLIKTRGQQVTLRCSSQSGHNTVSWYQQALGQGPQFIFQYYREEENGRGNFPPRFSGLQFPNYSSELNVNALELDDSALYLCASTTDPGSYNEQFFGPGTRLTVL.

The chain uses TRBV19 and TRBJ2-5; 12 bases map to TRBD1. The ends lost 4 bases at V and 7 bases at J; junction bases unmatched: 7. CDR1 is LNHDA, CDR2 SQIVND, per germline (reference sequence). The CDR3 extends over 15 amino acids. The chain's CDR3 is CASSTQGQGASTQYF. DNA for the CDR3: TGTGCCAGTAGTACCCAGGGACAGGGGGCTTCGACCCAGTACTTC.

The DNA of the CDR3 is TGTGCCAGCAGTACCCCCGGGACAGCGGAGACCCAGTACTTC. It is translated as CASSTPGTAETQYF. This chain uses TRBV6-6 with TRBJ2-5, with 7 bases lining up with TRBD1. V was clipped by 5 bases and J by 5 bases; unmatched bases: 8. This CDR3 has 14 residues. Germline CDR1 is MNHNY and CDR2 is SVGAGI (reference sequence).

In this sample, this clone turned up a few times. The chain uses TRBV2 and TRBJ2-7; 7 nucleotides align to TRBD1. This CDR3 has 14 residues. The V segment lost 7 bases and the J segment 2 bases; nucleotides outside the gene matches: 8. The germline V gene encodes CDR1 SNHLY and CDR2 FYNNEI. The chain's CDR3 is CASNTRQGTYEQYF. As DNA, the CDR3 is TGTGCCAGCAACACCCGACAGGGAACCTACGAGCAGTACTTC.

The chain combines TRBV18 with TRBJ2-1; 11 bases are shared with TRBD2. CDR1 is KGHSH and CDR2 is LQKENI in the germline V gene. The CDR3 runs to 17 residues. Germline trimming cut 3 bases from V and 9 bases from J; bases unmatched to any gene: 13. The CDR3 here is CASSPYTSGSLPREQFF. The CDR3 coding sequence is TGTGCCAGCTCACCCTATACTAGCGGGAGCCTCCCTCGTGAGCAGTTCTTC.